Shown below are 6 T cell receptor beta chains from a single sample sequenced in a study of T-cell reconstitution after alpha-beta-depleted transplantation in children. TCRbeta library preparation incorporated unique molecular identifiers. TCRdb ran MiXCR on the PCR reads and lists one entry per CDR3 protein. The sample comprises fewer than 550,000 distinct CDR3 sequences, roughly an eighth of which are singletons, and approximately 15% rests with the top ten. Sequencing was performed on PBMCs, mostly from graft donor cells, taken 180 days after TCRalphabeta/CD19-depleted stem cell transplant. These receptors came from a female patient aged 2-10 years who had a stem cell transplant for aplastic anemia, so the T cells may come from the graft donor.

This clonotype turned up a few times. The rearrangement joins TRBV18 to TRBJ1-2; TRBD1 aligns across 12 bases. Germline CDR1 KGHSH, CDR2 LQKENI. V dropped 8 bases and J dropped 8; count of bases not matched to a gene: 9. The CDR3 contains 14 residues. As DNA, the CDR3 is TGTGCCAGCAGACCGGGACAGGGGGCGCGAGGCTACACCTTC. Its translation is CASRPGQGARGYTF.

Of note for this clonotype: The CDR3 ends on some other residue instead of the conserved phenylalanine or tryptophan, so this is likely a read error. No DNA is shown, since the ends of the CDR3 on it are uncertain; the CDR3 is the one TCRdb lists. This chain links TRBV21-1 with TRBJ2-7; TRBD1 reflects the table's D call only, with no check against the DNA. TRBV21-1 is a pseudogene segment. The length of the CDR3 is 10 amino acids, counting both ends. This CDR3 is CASSKLLTAP.

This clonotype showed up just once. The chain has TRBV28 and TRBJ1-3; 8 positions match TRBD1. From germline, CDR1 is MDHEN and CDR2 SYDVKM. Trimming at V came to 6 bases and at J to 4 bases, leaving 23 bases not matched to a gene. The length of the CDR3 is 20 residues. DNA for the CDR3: TGTGCCAGCAGCATTCACGCCCGGCGGGGCAGGGGGCGAACGGGAAACACCATATATTTT. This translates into CASSIHARRGRGRTGNTIYF.

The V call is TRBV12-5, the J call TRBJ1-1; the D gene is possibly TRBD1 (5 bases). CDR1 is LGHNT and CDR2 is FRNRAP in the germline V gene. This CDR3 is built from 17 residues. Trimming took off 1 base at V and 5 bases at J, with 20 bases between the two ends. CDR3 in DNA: TGTGCTAGTGGTTTGGCCCTTACCGGGACGACTTGGACTGAAGCTTTCTTT. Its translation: CASGLALTGTTWTEAFF.

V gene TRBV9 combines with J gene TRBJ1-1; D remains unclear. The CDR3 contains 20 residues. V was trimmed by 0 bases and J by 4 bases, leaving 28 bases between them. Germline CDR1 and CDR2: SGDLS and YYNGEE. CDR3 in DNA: TGTGCCAGCAGCGTAGTTGATTGGGGTCCGGGGTACGCTCCCCCCACTGAAGCTTTCTTT. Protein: CASSVVDWGPGYAPPTEAFF.

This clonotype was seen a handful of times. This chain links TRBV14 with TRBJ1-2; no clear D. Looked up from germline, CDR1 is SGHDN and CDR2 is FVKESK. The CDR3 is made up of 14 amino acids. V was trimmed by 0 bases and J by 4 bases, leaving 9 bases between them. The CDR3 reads CASSQEVAAYGYTF. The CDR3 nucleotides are TGTGCCAGCAGCCAAGAGGTGGCTGCCTATGGCTACACCTTC.